This T cell receptor (beta chain) was profiled in a study of shared clonotypes between healthy human individuals. Genomic DNA per cell subset filled all wells of several immunoSEQ plates. Clones were sequenced by immunoSEQ multiplex PCR, and TCRdb holds only the in-frame ones, with some missing. The data contain 600,000 to 750,000 clones, less than 95% of them singletons. Trimming cost V 3 bases and J 0 bases; bases outside gene matches: 0. CDR3 size: 15 residues. The V gene's germline CDR1 is MGHDK and CDR2 SYGVNS. CD8 memory merged CD45RO+ cells and CCR7-negative CD45RA+ TemRA cells into one population.

Sequenced sample: memory CD8+ T cells from PBMCs. Regarding subset: CD45RO+ cells pooled with CCR7-negative TemRA cells. The chain couples TRBV25-1 to TRBJ2-3; the match to TRBD2 covers 10 bases. The TCR originated in a man between 18 and 29 years old in good health. Some clones in this sample may be carry-over from other donors' samples. The CDR3 is CASSDSGGSTDTQYF. The CDR3, as DNA: TGTGCCAGCAGTGATAGCGGGGGGAGCACAGATACGCAGTATTTT.